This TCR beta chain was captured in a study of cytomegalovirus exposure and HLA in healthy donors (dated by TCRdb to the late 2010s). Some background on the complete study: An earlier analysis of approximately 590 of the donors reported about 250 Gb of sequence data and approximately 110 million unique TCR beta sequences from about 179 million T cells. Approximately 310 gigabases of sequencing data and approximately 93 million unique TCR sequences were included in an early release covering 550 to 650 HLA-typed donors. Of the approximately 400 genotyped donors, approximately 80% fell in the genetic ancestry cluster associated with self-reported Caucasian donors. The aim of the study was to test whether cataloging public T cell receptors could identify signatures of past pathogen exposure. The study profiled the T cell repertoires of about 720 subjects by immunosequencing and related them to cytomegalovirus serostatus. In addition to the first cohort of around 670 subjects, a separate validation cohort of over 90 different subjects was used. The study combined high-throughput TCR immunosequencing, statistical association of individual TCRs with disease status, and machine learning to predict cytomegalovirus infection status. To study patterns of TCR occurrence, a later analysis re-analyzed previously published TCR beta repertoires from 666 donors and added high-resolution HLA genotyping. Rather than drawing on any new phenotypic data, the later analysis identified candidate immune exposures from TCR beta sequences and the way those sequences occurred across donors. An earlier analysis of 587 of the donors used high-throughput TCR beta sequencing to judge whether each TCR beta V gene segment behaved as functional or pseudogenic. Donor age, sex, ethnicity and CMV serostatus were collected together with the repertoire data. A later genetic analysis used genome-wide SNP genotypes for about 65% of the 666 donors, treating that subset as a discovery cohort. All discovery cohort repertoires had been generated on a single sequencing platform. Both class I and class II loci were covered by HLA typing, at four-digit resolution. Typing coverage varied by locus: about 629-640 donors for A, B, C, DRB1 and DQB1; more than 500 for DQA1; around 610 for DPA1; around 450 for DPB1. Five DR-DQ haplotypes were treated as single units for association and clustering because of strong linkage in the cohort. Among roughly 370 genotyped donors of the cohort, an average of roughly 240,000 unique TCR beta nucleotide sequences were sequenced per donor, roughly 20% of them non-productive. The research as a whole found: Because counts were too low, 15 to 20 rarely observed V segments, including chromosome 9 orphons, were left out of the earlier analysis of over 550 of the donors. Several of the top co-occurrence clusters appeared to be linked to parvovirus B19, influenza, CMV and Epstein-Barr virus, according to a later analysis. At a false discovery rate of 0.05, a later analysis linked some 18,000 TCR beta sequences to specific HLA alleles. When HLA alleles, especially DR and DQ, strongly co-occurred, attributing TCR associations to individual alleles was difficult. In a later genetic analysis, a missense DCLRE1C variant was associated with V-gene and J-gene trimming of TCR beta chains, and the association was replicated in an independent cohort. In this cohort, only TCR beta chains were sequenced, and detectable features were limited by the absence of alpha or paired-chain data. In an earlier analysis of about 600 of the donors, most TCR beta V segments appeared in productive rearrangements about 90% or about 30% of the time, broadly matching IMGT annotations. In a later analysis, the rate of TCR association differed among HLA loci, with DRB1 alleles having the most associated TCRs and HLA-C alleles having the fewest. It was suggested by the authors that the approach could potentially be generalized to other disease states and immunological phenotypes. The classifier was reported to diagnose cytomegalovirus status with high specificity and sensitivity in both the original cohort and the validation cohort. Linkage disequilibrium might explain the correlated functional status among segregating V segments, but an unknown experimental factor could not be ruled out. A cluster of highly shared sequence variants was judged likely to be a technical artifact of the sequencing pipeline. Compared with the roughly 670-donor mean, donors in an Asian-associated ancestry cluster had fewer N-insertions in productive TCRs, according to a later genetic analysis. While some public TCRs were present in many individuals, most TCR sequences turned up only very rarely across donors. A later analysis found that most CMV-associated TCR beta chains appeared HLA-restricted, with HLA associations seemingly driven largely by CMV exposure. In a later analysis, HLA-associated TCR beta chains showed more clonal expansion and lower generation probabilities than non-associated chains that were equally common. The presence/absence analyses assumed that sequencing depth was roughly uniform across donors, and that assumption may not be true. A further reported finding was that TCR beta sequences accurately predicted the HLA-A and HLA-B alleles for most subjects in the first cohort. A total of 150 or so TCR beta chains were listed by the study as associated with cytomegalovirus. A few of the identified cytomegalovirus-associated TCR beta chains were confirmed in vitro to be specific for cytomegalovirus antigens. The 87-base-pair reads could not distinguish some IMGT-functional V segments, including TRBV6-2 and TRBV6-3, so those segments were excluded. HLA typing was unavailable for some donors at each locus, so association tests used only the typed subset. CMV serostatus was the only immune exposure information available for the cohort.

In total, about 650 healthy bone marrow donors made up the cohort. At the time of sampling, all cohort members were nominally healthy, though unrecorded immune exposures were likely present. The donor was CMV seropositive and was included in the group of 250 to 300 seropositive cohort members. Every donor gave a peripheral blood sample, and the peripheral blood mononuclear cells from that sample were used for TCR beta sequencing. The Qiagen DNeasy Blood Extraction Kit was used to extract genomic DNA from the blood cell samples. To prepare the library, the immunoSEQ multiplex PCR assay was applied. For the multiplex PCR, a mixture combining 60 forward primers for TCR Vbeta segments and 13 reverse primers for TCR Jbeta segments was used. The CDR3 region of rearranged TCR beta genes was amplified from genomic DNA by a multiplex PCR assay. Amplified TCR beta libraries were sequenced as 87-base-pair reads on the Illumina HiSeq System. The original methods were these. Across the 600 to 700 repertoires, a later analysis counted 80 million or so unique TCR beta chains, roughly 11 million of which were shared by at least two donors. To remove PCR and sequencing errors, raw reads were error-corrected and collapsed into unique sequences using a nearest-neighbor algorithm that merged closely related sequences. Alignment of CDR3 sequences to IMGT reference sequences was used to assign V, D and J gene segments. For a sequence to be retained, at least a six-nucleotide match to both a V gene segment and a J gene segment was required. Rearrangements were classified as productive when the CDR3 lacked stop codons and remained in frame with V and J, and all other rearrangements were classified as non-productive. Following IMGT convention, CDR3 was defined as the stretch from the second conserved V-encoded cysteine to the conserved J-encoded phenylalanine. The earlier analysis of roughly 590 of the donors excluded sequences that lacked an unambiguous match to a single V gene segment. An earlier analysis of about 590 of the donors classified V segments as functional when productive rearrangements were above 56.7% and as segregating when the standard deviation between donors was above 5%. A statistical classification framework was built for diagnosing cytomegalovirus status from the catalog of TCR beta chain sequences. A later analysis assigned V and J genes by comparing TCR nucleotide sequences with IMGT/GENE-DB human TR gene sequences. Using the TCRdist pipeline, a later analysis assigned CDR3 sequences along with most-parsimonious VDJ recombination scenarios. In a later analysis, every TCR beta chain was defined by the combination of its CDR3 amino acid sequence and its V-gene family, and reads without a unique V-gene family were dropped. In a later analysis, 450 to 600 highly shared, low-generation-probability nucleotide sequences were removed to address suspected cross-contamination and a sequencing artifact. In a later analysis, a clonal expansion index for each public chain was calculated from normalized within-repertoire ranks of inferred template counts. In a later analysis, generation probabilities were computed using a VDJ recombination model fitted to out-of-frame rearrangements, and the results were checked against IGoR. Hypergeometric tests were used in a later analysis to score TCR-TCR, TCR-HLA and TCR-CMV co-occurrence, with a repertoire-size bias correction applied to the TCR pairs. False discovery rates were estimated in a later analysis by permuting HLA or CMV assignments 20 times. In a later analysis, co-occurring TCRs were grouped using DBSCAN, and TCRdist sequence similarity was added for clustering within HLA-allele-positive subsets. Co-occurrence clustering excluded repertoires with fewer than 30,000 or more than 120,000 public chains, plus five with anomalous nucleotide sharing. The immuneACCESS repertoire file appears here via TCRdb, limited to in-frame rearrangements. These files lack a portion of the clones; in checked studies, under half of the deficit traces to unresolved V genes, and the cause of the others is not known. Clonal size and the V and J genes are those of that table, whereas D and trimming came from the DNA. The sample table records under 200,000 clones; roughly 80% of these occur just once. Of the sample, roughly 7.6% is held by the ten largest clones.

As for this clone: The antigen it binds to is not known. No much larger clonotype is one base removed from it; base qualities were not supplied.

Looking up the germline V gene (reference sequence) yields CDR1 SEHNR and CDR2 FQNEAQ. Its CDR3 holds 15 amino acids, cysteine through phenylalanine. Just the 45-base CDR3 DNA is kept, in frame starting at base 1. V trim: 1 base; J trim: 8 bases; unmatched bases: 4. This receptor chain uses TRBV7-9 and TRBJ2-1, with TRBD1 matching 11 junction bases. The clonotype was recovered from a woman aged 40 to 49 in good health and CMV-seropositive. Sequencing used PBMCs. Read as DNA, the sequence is TGTGCCAGCAGCTTAGAAGGACAGGGGGCTGATGAGCAGTTCTTC. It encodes CASSLEGQGADEQFF.